Detailed here is one T cell receptor beta chain. Looked up from germline, CDR1 is SEHNR and CDR2 is FQNEAQ (reference sequence). Trimming pared 5 bases from V and 1 base from J, leaving 20 bases between. This CDR3 comprises 17 residues. This specimen comes from a study of T cell responses to AZD1222 COVID-19 vaccine. Assay used: immunoSEQ multiplex PCR; TCRdb lists only in-frame clones, some missing. This sample has about 150,000 clones, with approximately 90% found just once. V is TRBV7-9 and J is TRBJ1-1, with D possibly TRBD1 on 6 matching bases. The source is an adult in good health. This specimen was peripheral blood, taken on day 0 of AZD1222 vaccination. The CDR3: CASSIWGHGIPNTEAFF. The CDR3 DNA sequence: TGTGCCAGCAGCATATGGGGACACGGTATTCCGAACACTGAAGCTTTCTTT. The whole variable domain, filled in from reference TRBV7-9 and TRBJ1-1, reads DTGVSQNPRHKITKRGQNVTFRCDPISEHNRLYWYRQTLGQGPEFLTYFQNEAQLEKSRLLSDRFSAERPKGSFSTLEIQRTEQGDSAMYLCASSIWGHGIPNTEAFFGQGTRLTVV.